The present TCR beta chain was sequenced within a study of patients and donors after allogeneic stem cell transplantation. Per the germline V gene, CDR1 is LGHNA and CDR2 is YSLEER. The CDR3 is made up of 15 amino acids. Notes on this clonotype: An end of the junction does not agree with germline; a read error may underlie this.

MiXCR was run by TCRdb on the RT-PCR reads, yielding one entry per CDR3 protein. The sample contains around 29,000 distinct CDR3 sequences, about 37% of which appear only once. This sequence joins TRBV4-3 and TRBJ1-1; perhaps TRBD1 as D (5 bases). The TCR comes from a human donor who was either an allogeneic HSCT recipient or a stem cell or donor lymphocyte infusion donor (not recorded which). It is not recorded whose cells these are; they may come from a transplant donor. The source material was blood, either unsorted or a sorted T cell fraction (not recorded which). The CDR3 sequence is CASSQGGAENTEVFF. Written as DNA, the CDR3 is TGCGCCAGCAGCCAAGGGGGCGCCGAGAACACTGAAGTTTTCTTT.